This TCR beta chain was recovered during a study of blood T cell repertoires in COVID-19. Across the whole study: There were acute and convalescent COVID-19 samples, and they came from the United States, Italy and Spain. Sources were T cells, B-cell-depleted T cells, or PBMCs; the material itself was cDNA or gDNA.

As originally analysed: Estimation of nucleated cell counts relied on the amplification of reference gene primers. This table comes from immunoSEQ multiplex PCR, and its TCRdb copy is limited to in-frame clones, with some not included. D and trimming come from the DNA, and the V and J calls and clone size come from that table. The sample has about 83,000 clones, approximately 86% seen once. CDR1 and CDR2 (germline): MNHEY, SMNVEV (reference sequence). The V end was cut by 0 bases, the J end by 0 bases, with 13 bases between. This CDR3 is 17 amino acids long. The specimen was peripheral blood. V usage is TRBV27 and J usage is TRBJ2-3; possibly TRBD2 for D (5 bases). This TCR derives from a woman aged 45-65 years with active or convalescent COVID-19. The CDR3 spells CASSLSSGLMSTDTQYF. The CDR3 region has the DNA TGTGCCAGCAGTTTATCGTCCGGACTGATGAGCACAGATACGCAGTATTTT.